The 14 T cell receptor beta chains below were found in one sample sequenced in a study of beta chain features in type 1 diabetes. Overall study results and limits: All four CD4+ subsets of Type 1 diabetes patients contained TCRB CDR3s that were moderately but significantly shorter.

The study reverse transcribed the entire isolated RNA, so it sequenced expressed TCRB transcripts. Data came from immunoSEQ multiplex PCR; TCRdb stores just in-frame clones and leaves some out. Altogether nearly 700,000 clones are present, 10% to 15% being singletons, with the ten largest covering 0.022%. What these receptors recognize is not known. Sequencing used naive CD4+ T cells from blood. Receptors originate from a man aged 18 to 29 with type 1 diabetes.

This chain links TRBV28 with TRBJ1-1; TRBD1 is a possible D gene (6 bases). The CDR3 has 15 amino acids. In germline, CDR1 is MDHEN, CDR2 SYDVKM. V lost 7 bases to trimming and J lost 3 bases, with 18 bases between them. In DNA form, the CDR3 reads TGTGCCAGCAACCCCGGGGGAGGGGGAGACACTGAAGCTTTCTTT. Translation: CASNPGGGGDTEAFF.

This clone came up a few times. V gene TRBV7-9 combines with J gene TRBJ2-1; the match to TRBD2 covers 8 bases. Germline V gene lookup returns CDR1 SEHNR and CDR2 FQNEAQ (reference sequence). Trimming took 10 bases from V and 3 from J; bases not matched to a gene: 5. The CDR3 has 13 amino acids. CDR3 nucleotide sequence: TGTGCCACCCAGCGGGGGTACTACAATGAGCAGTTCTTC. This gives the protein CATQRGYYNEQFF.

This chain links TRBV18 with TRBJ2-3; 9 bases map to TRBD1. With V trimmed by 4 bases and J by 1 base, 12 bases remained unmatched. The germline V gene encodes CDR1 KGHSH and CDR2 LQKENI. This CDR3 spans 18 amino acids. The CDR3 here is CASSHSGQGATGTDTQYF. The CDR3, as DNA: TGTGCCAGCTCACACTCGGGACAGGGAGCTACCGGCACAGATACGCAGTATTTT.

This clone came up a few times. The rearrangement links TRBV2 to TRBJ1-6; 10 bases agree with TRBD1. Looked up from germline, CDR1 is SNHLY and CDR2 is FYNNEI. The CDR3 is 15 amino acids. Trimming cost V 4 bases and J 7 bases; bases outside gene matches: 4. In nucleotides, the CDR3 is TGTGCCAGCAGTGTCGGACAGGGGGGGAATTCACCCCTCCACTTT. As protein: CASSVGQGGNSPLHF.

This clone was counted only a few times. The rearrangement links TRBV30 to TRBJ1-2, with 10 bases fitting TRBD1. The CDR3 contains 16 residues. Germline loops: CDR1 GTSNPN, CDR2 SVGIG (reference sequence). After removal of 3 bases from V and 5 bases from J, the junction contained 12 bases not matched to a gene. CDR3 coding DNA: TGTGCCTGGAGCTCCGACCCGACAGGGGGCGCGTATGGCTACACCTTC. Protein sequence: CAWSSDPTGGAYGYTF.

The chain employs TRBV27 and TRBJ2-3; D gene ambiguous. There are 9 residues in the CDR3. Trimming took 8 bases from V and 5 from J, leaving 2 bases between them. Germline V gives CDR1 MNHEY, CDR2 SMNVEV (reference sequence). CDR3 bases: TGTGCCAGCCAAGATACGCAGTATTTT. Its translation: CASQDTQYF.

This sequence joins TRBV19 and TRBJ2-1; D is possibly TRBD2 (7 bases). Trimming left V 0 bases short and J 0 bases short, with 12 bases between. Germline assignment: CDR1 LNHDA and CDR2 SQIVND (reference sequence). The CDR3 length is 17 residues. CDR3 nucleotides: TGTGCCAGTAGTATAGATGGCGGGGGCGCCTCCTACAATGAGCAGTTCTTC. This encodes CASSIDGGGASYNEQFF.

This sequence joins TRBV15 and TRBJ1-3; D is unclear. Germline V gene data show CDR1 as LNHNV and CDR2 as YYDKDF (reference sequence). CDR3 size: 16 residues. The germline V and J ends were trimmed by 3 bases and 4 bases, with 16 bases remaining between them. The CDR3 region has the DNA TGTGCCACCAGCAGGCCCCTGGGAGGGAGGGGAAACACCATATATTTT. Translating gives CATSRPLGGRGNTIYF.

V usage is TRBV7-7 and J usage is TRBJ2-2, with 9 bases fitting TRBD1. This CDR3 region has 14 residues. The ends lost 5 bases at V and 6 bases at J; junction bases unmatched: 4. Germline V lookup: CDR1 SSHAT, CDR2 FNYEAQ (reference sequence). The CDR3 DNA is TGTGCCAGCAGCACCGGGACAGGGCCCGGGGAGCTGTTTTTT. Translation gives CASSTGTGPGELFF.

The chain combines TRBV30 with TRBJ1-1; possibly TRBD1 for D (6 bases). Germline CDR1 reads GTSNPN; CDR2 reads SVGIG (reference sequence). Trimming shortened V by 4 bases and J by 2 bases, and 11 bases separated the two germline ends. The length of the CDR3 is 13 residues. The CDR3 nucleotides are TGTGCCTGGACTAGGGGGGGAAACACTGAAGCTTTCTTT. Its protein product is CAWTRGGNTEAFF.

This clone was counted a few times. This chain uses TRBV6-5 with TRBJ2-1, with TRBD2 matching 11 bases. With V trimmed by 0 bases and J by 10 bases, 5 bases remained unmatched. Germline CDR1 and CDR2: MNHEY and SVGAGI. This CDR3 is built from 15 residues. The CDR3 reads CASSYSSGGAREQFF. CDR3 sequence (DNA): TGTGCCAGCAGTTACTCTAGCGGGGGGGCCAGGGAGCAGTTCTTC.

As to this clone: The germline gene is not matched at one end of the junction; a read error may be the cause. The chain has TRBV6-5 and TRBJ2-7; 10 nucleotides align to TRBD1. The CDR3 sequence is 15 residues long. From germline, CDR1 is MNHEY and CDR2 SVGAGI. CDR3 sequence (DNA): TGTGCCATCAGTCAGGGGACAGGGGCAAACTACGAGCAGTACTTC. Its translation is CAISQGTGANYEQYF.

The CDR3 DNA sequence: TGCAGCGTTGAATGGCAGGGTTATGGCTACACCTTC. Protein product: CSVEWQGYGYTF. This chain connects TRBV29-1 to TRBJ1-2; the D gene is possibly TRBD1 (5 bases). Trimming stripped 2 bases from V and 5 bases from J, with 9 bases between. In germline, CDR1 is SQVTM, CDR2 ANQGSEA. The CDR3 is 12 residues long.

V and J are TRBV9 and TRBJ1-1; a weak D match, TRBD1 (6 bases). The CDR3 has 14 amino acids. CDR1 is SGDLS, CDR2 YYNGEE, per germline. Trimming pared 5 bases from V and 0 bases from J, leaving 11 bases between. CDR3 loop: CASSTDRLNTEAFF. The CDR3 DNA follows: TGTGCCAGCAGTACCGACAGGCTGAACACTGAAGCTTTCTTT. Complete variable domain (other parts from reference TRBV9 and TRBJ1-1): DSGVTQTPKHLITATGQRVTLRCSPRSGDLSVYWYQQSLDQGLQFLIQYYNGEERAKGNILERFSAQQFPDLHSELNLSSLELGDSALYFCASSTDRLNTEAFFGQGTRLTVV.